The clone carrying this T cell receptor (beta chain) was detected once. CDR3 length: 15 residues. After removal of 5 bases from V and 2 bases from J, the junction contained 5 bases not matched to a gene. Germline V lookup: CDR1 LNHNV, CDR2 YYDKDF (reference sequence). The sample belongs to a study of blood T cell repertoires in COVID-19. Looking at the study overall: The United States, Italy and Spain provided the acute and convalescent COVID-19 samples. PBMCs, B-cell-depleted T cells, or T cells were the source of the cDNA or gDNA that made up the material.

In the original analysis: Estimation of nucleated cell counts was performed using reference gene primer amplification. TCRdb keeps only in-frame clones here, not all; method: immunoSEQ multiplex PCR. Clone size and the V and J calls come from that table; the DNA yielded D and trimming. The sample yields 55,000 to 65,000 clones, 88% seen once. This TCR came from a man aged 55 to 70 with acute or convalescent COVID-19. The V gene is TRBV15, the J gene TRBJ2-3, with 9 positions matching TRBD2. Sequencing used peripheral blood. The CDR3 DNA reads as TGTGCCACCAGCCCCCGGACTAGCGACACAGATACGCAGTATTTT. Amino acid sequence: CATSPRTSDTDTQYF.